The 4 T cell receptor beta chains below were found in one sample sequenced in a study of T cell responses to AZD1222 COVID-19 vaccine. Clones were sequenced by immunoSEQ multiplex PCR, and TCRdb holds only the in-frame ones, with some missing. The sample contains fewer than 35,000 clones, approximately 90% of which appear only once. The specimen comprised peripheral blood, sampled on day 0 of AZD1222 vaccination. These receptors were taken from an adult in good health.

The J gene is TRBJ2-1, the V gene TRBV6-2 or TRBV6-3; the match to TRBD2 covers 13 bases. V shed 7 bases, J shed 2 bases, and the junction held 8 bases outside the gene matches. Per the germline V gene, CDR1 is MNHEY and CDR2 is SVGEGT. The CDR3 extends over 17 amino acids. The CDR3 loop reads CASTPRGLAGAYNEQFF. CDR3 nucleotide sequence: TGTGCCAGCACCCCGCGCGGACTAGCGGGGGCCTACAATGAGCAGTTCTTC.

The CDR3 sequence is CASSQEVGAPGGYTF. The CDR3, as DNA: TGTGCCAGCAGCCAAGAGGTGGGTGCGCCGGGTGGCTACACCTTC. V gene TRBV4-2 combines with J gene TRBJ1-2, with D uncertain. Germline values: CDR1 LGHNA, CDR2 YNFKEQ. V lost 0 bases, J lost 7 bases, and 15 bases lay in between. The CDR3 runs to 15 residues.

The gene calls are TRBV14 and TRBJ1-1; perhaps TRBD1 as D (5 bases). The V end was cut by 0 bases, the J end by 1 base, with 15 bases between. The CDR3 consists of 17 residues. CDR1 is SGHDN, CDR2 FVKESK, per germline. The CDR3, as DNA: TGTGCCAGCAGCCAAGAGGGGCTGGGCAACTGGAACACTGAAGCTTTCTTT. Encoded protein: CASSQEGLGNWNTEAFF. The variable domain in full, with the rest retrieved from reference TRBV14 and TRBJ1-1, is EAGVTQFPSHSVIEKGQTVTLRCDPISGHDNLYWYRRVMGKEIKFLLHFVKESKQDESGMPNNRFLAERTGGTYSTLKVQPAELEDSGVYFCASSQEGLGNWNTEAFFGQGTRLTVV.

The V gene is TRBV30, the J gene TRBJ2-2; 8 bases line up with TRBD2. Germline loops: CDR1 GTSNPN, CDR2 SVGIG (reference sequence). Trimming removed 0 bases from V and 5 bases from J; junction bases left unmatched: 8. This CDR3 has 16 amino acids. The DNA of the CDR3 is TGTGCCTGGAGTGTACGGCTAGCGGGCGGTACCGGGGAGCTGTTTTTT. Its translation is CAWSVRLAGGTGELFF.